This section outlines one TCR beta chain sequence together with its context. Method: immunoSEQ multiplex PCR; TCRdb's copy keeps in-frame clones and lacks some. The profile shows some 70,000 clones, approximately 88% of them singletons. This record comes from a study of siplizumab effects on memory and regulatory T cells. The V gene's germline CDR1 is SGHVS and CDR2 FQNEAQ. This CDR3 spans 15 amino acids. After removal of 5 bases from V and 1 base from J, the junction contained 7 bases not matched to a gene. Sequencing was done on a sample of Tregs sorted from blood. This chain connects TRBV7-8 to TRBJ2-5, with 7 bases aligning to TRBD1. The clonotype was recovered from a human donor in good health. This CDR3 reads CASSPWDSRQETQYF. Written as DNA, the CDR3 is TGTGCCAGCAGCCCCTGGGACAGCCGCCAAGAGACCCAGTACTTC.